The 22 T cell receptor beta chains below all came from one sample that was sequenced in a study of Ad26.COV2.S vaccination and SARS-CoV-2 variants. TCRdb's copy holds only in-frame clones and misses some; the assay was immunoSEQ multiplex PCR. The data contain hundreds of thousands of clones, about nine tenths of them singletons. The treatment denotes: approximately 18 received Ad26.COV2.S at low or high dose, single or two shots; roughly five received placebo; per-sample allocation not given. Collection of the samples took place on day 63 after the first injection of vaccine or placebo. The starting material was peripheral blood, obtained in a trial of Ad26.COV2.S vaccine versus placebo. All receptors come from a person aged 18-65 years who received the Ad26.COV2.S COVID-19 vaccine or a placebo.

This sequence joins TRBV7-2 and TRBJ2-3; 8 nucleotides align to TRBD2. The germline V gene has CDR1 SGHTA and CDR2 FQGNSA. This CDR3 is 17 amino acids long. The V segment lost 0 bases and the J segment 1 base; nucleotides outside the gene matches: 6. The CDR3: CASSLAIGGGGTDTQYF. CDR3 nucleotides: TGTGCCAGCAGCTTAGCGATCGGGGGGGGAGGCACAGATACGCAGTATTTT. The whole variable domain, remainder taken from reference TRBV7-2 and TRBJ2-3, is GAGVSQSPSNKVTEKGKDVELRCDPISGHTALYWYRQSLGQGLEFLIYFQGNSAPDKSGLPSDRFSAERTGGSVSTLTIQRTQQEDSAVYLCASSLAIGGGGTDTQYFGPGTRLTVL.

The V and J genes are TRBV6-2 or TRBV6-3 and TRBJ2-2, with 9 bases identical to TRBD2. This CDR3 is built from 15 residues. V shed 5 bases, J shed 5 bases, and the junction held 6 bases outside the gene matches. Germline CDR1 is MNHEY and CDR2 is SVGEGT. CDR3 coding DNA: TGTGCCAGCAGTCGCGGGGGGGCCACTACCGGGGAGCTGTTTTTT. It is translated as CASSRGGATTGELFF.

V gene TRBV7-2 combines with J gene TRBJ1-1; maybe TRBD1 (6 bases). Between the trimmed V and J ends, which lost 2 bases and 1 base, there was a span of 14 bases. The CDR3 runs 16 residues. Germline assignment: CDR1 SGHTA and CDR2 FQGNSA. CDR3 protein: CASSLKGGERNTEAFF. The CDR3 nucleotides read TGTGCCAGCAGCTTAAAGGGGGGGGAACGGAACACTGAAGCTTTCTTT.

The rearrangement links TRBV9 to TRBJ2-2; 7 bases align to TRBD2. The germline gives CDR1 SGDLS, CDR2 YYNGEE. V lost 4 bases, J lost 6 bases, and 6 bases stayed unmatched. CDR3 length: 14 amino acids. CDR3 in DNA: TGTGCCAGCAGCTACCTGGGAGGGGCCGGGGAGCTGTTTTTT. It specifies CASSYLGGAGELFF.

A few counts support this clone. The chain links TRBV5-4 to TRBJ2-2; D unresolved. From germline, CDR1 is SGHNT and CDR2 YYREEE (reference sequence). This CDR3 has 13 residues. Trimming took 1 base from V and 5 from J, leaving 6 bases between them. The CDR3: CASSLLMTGELFF. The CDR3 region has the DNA TGTGCCAGCAGCTTGTTAATGACCGGGGAGCTGTTTTTT.

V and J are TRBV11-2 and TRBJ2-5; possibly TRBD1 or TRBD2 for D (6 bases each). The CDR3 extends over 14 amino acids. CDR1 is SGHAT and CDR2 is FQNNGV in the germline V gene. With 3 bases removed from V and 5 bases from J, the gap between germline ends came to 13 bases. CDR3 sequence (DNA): TGTGCCAGCAGCTTTAGAGGGGGGACGGAGACCCAGTACTTC. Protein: CASSFRGGTETQYF.

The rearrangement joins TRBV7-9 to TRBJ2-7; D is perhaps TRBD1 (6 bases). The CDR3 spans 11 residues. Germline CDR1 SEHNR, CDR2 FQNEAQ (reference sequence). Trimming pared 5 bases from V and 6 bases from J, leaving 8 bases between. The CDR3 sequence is CASSPGAEQYF. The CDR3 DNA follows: TGTGCCAGCAGCCCAGGGGCCGAGCAGTACTTC.

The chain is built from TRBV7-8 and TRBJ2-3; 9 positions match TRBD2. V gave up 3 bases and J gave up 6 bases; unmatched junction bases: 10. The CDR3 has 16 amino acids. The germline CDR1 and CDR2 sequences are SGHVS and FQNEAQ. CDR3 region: CASSFPTAGGPDTQYF. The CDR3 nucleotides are TGTGCCAGCAGCTTCCCGACTGCGGGGGGGCCGGATACGCAGTATTTT.

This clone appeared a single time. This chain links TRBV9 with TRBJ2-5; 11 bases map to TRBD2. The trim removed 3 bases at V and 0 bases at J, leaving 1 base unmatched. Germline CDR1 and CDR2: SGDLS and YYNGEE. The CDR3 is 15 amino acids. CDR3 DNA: TGTGCCAGCAGCGCTAGCGGGGGGCACCAAGAGACCCAGTACTTC. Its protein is CASSASGGHQETQYF. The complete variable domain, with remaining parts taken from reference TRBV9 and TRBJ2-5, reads DSGVTQTPKHLITATGQRVTLRCSPRSGDLSVYWYQQSLDQGLQFLIQYYNGEERAKGNILERFSAQQFPDLHSELNLSSLELGDSALYFCASSASGGHQETQYFGPGTRLLVL.

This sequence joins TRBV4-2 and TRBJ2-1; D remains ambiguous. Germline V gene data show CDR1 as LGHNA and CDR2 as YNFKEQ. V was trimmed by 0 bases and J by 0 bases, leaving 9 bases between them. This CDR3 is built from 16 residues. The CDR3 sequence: CASSQDIWSSYNEQFF. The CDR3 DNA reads TGTGCCAGCAGCCAAGATATCTGGAGCTCCTACAATGAGCAGTTCTTC.

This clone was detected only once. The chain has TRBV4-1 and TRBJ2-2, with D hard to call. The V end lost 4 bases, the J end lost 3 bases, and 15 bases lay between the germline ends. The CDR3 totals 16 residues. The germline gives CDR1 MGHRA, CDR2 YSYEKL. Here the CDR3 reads CASSRSPGGDTGELFF. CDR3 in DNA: TGCGCCAGCAGCCGATCTCCAGGTGGCGACACCGGGGAGCTGTTTTTT.

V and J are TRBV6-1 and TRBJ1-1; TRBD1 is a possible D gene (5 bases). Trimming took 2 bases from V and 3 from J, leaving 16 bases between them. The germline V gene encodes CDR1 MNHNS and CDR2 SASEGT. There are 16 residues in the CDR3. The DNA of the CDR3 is TGTGCCAGCAGTGAACTGGCAGGGAGGGGTGACACTGAAGCTTTCTTT. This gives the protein CASSELAGRGDTEAFF.

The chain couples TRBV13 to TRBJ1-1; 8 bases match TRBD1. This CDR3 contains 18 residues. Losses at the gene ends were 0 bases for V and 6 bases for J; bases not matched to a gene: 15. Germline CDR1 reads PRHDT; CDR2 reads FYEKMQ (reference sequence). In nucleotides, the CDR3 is TGTGCCAGCAGCTTAGGCCTCGTGGGAGACAGGGGCCGGGCTGAAGCTTTCTTT. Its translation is CASSLGLVGDRGRAEAFF.

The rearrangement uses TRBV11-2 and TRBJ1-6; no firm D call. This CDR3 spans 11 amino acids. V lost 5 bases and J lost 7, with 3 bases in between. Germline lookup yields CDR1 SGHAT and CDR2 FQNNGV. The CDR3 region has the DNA TGTGCCAGCAGCCGGAATTCACCCCTCCACTTT. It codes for CASSRNSPLHF.

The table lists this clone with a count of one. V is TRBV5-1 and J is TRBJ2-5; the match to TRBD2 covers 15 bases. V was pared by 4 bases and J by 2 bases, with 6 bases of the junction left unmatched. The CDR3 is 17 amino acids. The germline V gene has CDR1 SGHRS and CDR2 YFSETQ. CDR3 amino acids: CASSPVGLAGGQETQYF. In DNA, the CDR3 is TGCGCCAGCAGCCCGGTAGGACTAGCGGGGGGGCAAGAGACCCAGTACTTC.

This CDR3 is CASSPRRDSYNSPLHF. The CDR3 region has the DNA TGCGCCAGCAGCCCACGAAGGGACTCCTATAATTCACCCCTCCACTTT. The V gene is TRBV5-1, the J gene TRBJ1-6; D unresolved. Per germline, CDR1 SGHRS and CDR2 YFSETQ. The CDR3 totals 16 residues. V lost 4 bases, J lost 0 bases, and 11 bases lay in between.

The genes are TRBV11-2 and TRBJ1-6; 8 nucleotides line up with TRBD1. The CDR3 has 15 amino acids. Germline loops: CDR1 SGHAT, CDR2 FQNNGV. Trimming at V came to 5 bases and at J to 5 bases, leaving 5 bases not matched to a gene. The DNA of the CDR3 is TGTGCCAGCAGCACCCGACAGGGGCATAATTCACCCCTCCACTTT. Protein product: CASSTRQGHNSPLHF.

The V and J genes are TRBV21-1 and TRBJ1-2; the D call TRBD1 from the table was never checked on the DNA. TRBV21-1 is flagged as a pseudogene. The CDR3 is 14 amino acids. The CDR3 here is CASSKGQKNYGYTF. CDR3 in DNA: TGTGCCAGCAGCAAGGGACAGAAAAACTATGGCTACACCTTC.

The CDR3 protein is CAWTTGTGGRETQYF. Written as DNA, the CDR3 is TGTGCCTGGACTACCGGGACAGGGGGAAGAGAGACCCAGTACTTC. This sequence joins TRBV30 and TRBJ2-5; 11 bases map to TRBD1. This CDR3 comprises 15 residues. V shed 4 bases, J shed 4 bases, and the junction held 8 bases outside the gene matches. The germline CDR1 and CDR2 sequences are GTSNPN and SVGIG (reference sequence).

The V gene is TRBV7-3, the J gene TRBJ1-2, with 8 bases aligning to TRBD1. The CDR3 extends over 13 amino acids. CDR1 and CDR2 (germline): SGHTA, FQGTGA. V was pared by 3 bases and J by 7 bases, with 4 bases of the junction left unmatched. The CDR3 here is CASSFEQGVGYTF. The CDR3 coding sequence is TGTGCCAGCAGCTTTGAACAGGGGGTTGGCTACACCTTC.

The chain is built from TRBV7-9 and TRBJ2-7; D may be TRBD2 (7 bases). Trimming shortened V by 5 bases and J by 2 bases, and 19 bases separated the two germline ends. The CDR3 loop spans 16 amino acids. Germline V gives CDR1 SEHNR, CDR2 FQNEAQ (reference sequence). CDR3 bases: TGTGCCAGCAGCGGGCGATGGGGGGGCAACCCCTACGAGCAGTACTTC. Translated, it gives CASSGRWGGNPYEQYF.

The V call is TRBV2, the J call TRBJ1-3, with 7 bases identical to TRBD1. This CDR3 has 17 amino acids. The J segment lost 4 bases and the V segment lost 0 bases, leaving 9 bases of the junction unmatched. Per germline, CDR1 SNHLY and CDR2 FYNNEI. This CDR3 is CASSEAEVTGHGNTIYF. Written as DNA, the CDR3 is TGTGCCAGCAGTGAAGCCGAAGTGACAGGGCACGGAAACACCATATATTTT.